This T cell receptor beta chain was obtained from a study of shared T cell receptors in the human thymus. The assay was immunoSEQ multiplex PCR, and TCRdb's table has in-frame clones only and misses some. The sample holds 55,000 to 80,000 clones, nearly 95% seen once. The CDR3 is made up of 16 amino acids. The V and J ends lost 4 bases and 4 bases, in that order; junction bases with no gene match: 12. Germline V lookup: CDR1 SGHTA, CDR2 FQGNSA. The sequence was obtained from a human donor. The chain joins TRBV7-2 to TRBJ1-2; TRBD1 matches at 7 bases. The sequencing sample was made of thymocytes. CDR3 in DNA: TGTGCCAGCAGCTCCGGAACAGGGGCCAAAATCTATGGCTACACCTTC. Translated, it gives CASSSGTGAKIYGYTF.